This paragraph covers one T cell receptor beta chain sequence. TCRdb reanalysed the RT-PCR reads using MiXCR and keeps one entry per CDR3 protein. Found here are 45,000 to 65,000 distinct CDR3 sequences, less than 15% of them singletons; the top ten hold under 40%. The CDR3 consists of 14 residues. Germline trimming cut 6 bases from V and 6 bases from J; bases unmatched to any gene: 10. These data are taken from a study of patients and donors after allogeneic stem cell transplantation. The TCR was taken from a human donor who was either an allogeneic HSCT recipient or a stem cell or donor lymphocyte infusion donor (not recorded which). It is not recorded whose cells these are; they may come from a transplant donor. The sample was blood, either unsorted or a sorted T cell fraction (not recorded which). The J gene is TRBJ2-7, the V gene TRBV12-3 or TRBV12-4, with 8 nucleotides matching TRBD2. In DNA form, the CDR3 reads TGTGCCAGCAGGAAGTTTAGCCGGGAGGGCGAGCAGTACTTC. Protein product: CASRKFSREGEQYF.